The present T cell receptor beta chain was sequenced within a study of blood T cell repertoires in COVID-19. The data were produced by immunoSEQ multiplex PCR, yet TCRdb's version contains in-frame clones alone and is incomplete. The table lists 150,000 to 200,000 clones, around nine tenths of them singletons. The CDR3 length is 15 residues. Trimming removed 4 bases from V and 6 bases from J, with 17 bases in between. Germline lookup yields CDR1 SGHTA and CDR2 FQGNSA. The receptor's source is a woman younger than 30 who had recovered from COVID-19. The gene calls are TRBV7-2 and TRBJ2-3; the D gene is possibly TRBD1 (5 bases). The sequenced sample was PBMCs or T cells enriched from blood (not recorded which). The CDR3 spells CASSSLGRAGDTQYF. The CDR3 DNA follows: TGTGCCAGCAGCTCCCTTGGTCGAGCAGGGGATACGCAGTATTTT.